A single T cell receptor (beta chain) is shown here with its context. Its target is not known. Clones were sequenced by immunoSEQ multiplex PCR, and TCRdb holds only the in-frame ones, with some missing. The data hold under 75,000 clones, with about 89% observed a single time. Baseline was the first blood sampling point, followed by cycle 4 day 1 and cycle 7 day 1. The source of the sample is a study of OX40 agonist ivuxolimab in advanced cancers. Study at large: A male proportion of over 75% was recorded, with mean age about 62 years and range roughly 23 to 79. Treatment received earlier with anti-PD-1, anti-PD-L1 or anti-CTLA-4 agents was allowed, and approximately 40% had some. Study-wide findings and caveats: Normalized expansion of T-cell clones was also low for some nonresponders.

The germline CDR1 and CDR2 sequences are SGDLS and YYNGEE. The V end lost 1 base, the J end lost 3 bases, and 12 bases lay between the germline ends. The CDR3 spans 15 residues. This chain joins TRBV9 and TRBJ2-3; D remains unclear. The TCR sequence derives from an adult with an advanced solid tumor such as melanoma, head and neck, liver or kidney cancer. Source: CD4+ or CD8+ T cells sorted from blood, taken in a trial of the OX40 agonist ivuxolimab. The CDR3 nucleotides read TGTGCCAGCAGCGTATTCTCTGTTTGGACAGATACGCAGTATTTT. It codes for CASSVFSVWTDTQYF.